This T cell receptor beta chain stems from a study of T cell clonality in common variable immunodeficiency. For at least one year, all CVID subjects received replacement immunoglobulin. This clone was detected a few times. Its target is not known. The DNA ends 3 residues before the CDR3 does, and the rest of the CDR3 is filled in from the germline J gene. Study conclusions and caveats: Reportedly, TCR beta sequences from common variable immunodeficiency showed fewer deletions and N-nucleotide insertions.

CVID and control samples used equivalent genomic DNA input. The protocol was immunoSEQ multiplex PCR, while the TCRdb copy is restricted to in-frame clones and leaves out a portion. Observed in the sample are some 19,000 clones, none of them singletons. The CDR3 is 11 amino acids. V was trimmed by 8 bases and J by 3 bases, leaving 7 bases between them. The germline CDR1 and CDR2 sequences are MNHEY and SVGEGT. The sample consisted of peripheral blood mononuclear cells. The J gene is TRBJ1-1, the V gene TRBV6-2 or TRBV6-3, with D unresolved. This sequence originates from a human donor with common variable immunodeficiency. Here the CDR3 reads CASGQYTEAFF. The CDR3 DNA, read in part, is TGTGCCAGCGGCCAGTACACTGAA.